Presented here are 17 T cell receptor beta chains from one specimen sequenced in a study of shared T cell receptors in the human thymus. Sequencing was performed with immunoSEQ multiplex PCR; in TCRdb, only in-frame clones are kept and a portion is missing. This sample has about 660,000 clones, with roughly 86% found just once. This sample was shared with a second study, whose subject was human thymus T cells.

The sample taken for sequencing was thymocytes. These receptors were obtained from a boy under three years old with a congenital heart defect.

Comment on this clone: The same CDR3 also results from other DNA sequences found in this sample. The chain is built from TRBV9 and TRBJ2-7; TRBD1 agrees at 8 bases. V gave up 2 bases and J gave up 0 bases; unmatched junction bases: 1. There are 14 residues in the CDR3. CDR1 SGDLS and CDR2 YYNGEE come from the germline V gene. CDR3 sequence (DNA): TGTGCCAGCAGCGTCACAGGGGGCTCCTACGAGCAGTACTTC. It specifies CASSVTGGSYEQYF.

The genes are TRBV7-8 and TRBJ1-2, with 8 bases matching TRBD1. This CDR3 spans 14 amino acids. Per the germline V gene, CDR1 is SGHVS and CDR2 is FQNEAQ. J lost 4 bases, V lost 5 bases, and 6 bases had no gene match. CDR3 nucleotide sequence: TGTGCCAGCAGCACGGGACAGGAACCCTATGGCTACACCTTC. As protein: CASSTGQEPYGYTF.

The CDR3 coding sequence is TGTGCTAGCGCCAGGCAGGGCCAATACGAGCAGTACTTC. Its protein is CASARQGQYEQYF. The chain is built from TRBV12-5 and TRBJ2-7, with D maybe TRBD1 (5 bases). V gave up 9 bases and J gave up 4 bases, with 16 bases separating them. Per the germline V gene, CDR1 is LGHNT and CDR2 is FRNRAP. The CDR3 contains 13 residues.

This chain joins TRBV28 and TRBJ1-3; D might be TRBD1 (5 bases). The V end lost 1 base, the J end lost 2 bases, and 12 bases lay between the germline ends. Germline loops: CDR1 MDHEN, CDR2 SYDVKM. The CDR3 runs 16 residues. This CDR3 is CASSLYQGPPGNTIYF. DNA of the CDR3: TGTGCCAGCAGTTTATATCAGGGCCCGCCTGGAAACACCATATATTTT.

On this clone: Other nucleotide sequences in the sample specify the same CDR3. The rearrangement joins TRBV5-1 to TRBJ1-4, with D possibly TRBD1 on 5 matching bases. Trimming stripped 0 bases from V and 5 bases from J, with 8 bases between. The germline CDR1 and CDR2 sequences are SGHRS and YFSETQ. The CDR3 is made up of 14 amino acids. CDR3 in amino acids: CASSLGGGNEKLFF. CDR3 coding DNA: TGCGCCAGCAGCTTGGGGGGGGGAAATGAAAAACTGTTTTTT.

V usage is TRBV4-3 and J usage is TRBJ2-2; 7 bases align to TRBD1. The germline V gene has CDR1 LGHNA and CDR2 YSLEER. The V gene end was trimmed by 5 bases and the J gene end by 1 base; junction bases not matched to a gene: 7. The CDR3 contains 16 residues. The CDR3 DNA reads TGCGCCAGCAGCAACGGCACAGGGGAGAACACCGGGGAGCTGTTTTTT. It codes for CASSNGTGENTGELFF.

This clone came up a few times. The J gene is TRBJ2-3, the V gene TRBV27; D not resolved. This CDR3 region has 16 residues. Germline CDR1 MNHEY, CDR2 SMNVEV (reference sequence). The V end was cut by 4 bases, the J end by 0 bases, with 14 bases between. The CDR3 protein is CASSSTDPLSTDTQYF. As DNA, the CDR3 is TGTGCCAGCAGTTCCACAGATCCCCTTAGCACAGATACGCAGTATTTT.

This chain links TRBV10-2 with TRBJ1-2; 7 nucleotides agree with TRBD1. Germline V lookup: CDR1 WSHSY, CDR2 SAAADI. The CDR3 is 16 residues long. V shed 5 bases, J shed 3 bases, and the junction held 12 bases outside the gene matches. DNA of the CDR3: TGCGCCAGCAGTAGGACAGGAGAACGGAAAGACTATGGCTACACCTTC. Protein: CASSRTGERKDYGYTF.

The rearrangement joins TRBV27 to TRBJ1-1; possibly TRBD1 for D (6 bases). The CDR3 is 15 residues long. V lost 5 bases to trimming and J lost 3 bases, with 16 bases between them. Germline assignment: CDR1 MNHEY and CDR2 SMNVEV (reference sequence). The CDR3 loop reads CASSAEQGRYTEAFF. CDR3 coding DNA: TGTGCCAGCAGTGCGGAACAGGGAAGGTACACTGAAGCTTTCTTT.

The V and J genes are TRBV4-1 and TRBJ2-1, with 7 bases that match TRBD2. The V and J ends lost 0 bases and 2 bases, in that order; junction bases with no gene match: 16. The CDR3 has 20 amino acids. From germline, CDR1 is MGHRA and CDR2 YSYEKL. CDR3 sequence (DNA): TGCGCCAGCAGCCAAGAGGGTGGGCTAGCGGATAGACAAACCTACAATGAGCAGTTCTTC. It codes for CASSQEGGLADRQTYNEQFF.

This chain uses TRBV19 with TRBJ2-1; tentatively, D is TRBD2 (5 bases). With 6 bases removed from V and 3 bases from J, the gap between germline ends came to 18 bases. Per germline, CDR1 LNHDA and CDR2 SQIVND (reference sequence). The CDR3 runs to 16 residues. The CDR3 region is CASRYGGQKDYNEQFF. In nucleotides, the CDR3 is TGTGCCAGTAGATACGGCGGGCAGAAAGACTACAATGAGCAGTTCTTC.

The chain uses TRBV27 and TRBJ2-7; TRBD2 agrees at 13 bases. The length of the CDR3 is 16 residues. V trimming: 5 bases; J trimming: 2 bases; junction bases outside the gene matches: 6. CDR1 and CDR2 from the germline V gene are MNHEY and SMNVEV (reference sequence). CDR3 region: CASSLGTSGKTYEQYF. For the CDR3, the DNA is TGTGCCAGCAGTCTAGGGACTAGCGGGAAGACCTACGAGCAGTACTTC.

The genes are TRBV6-5 and TRBJ1-6, with D maybe TRBD1 (5 bases). CDR3 length: 15 residues. CDR1 and CDR2 from the germline V gene are MNHEY and SVGAGI. Deletions cut 2 bases from V and 9 bases from J, with 14 bases between. CDR3 protein: CASSYRTGTGSPLHF. The CDR3 DNA reads as TGTGCCAGCAGTTACAGAACCGGGACTGGTTCACCCCTCCACTTT.

This clone was counted once. The gene calls are TRBV19 and TRBJ2-3, with 10 positions matching TRBD2. The V and J ends lost 5 bases and 2 bases, in that order; junction bases with no gene match: 10. Germline lookup yields CDR1 LNHDA and CDR2 SQIVND (reference sequence). This CDR3 is built from 17 residues. The CDR3 spells CASSPRVAGGYTDTQYF. DNA of the CDR3: TGTGCCAGTAGTCCCCGAGTAGCGGGAGGTTACACAGATACGCAGTATTTT.

The V gene is TRBV14, the J gene TRBJ2-1; D remains ambiguous. Trimming left V 1 base short and J 5 bases short, with 15 bases between. CDR3 size: 16 residues. Germline CDR1 is SGHDN and CDR2 is FVKESK. CDR3 amino acids: CASSQVPSYPHNEQFF. The DNA of the CDR3 is TGTGCCAGCAGCCAAGTTCCTAGTTACCCTCACAATGAGCAGTTCTTC.

The chain links TRBV4-3 to TRBJ1-5; 7 bases map to TRBD1. Germline V CDR1 and CDR2: LGHNA, YSLEER. V shed 0 bases and J 7 bases; nucleotides not matched to a gene: 9. The length of the CDR3 is 16 residues. The CDR3 bases are TGCGCCAGCAGCCAAGACCCCCTCGACAGGGCCCAGCCCCAGCATTTT. This sequence encodes CASSQDPLDRAQPQHF.

V gene TRBV27 combines with J gene TRBJ2-3; TRBD2 matches 14 bases. V shed 7 bases and J 4 bases; nucleotides not matched to a gene: 1. The CDR3 totals 14 residues. CDR1 MNHEY and CDR2 SMNVEV come from the germline V gene (reference sequence). The CDR3 DNA reads as TGTGCCAGCAAGGGACTAGCGGGAGCAGATACGCAGTATTTT. It translates to CASKGLAGADTQYF.